This TCR beta chain was profiled in a study of T cells of healthy individuals. This clonotype has at least ten counts. TCRdb called the 5' RACE reads again in MiXCR, with one record for every CDR3 protein. The sample has about 53,000 distinct CDR3 sequences; about 14% are singletons. This CDR3 contains 12 residues. Germline CDR1 SQVTM, CDR2 ANQGSEA. V was pared by 7 bases and J by 7 bases, with 13 bases between. The chain joins TRBV29-1 to TRBJ2-2, with D tentatively TRBD2 (6 bases). This sequence originates from a human donor in good health. The CDR3 sequence is CSGGTPGGELFF. The CDR3 bases are TGCAGCGGCGGGACTCCAGGCGGGGAGCTGTTTTTT.